The 25 T cell receptor beta chains in this list originate from one sample, sequenced in a study of T cell changes during pregnancy in multiple sclerosis (dated by TCRdb to the late 2010s). Libraries came from the immunoSEQ multiplex PCR assay. Not all clones reach the TCRdb copy of this immuneACCESS table, which keeps in-frame sequences only. Checked studies attribute under half of the gap to unresolved V genes and leave the rest unexplained. Recorded for this sample are 60,000 to 70,000 clones; around 90% of them occurred a single time. Less than 1.5% of the sample comes from the top ten. Sequences were derived from peripheral blood, sampled in the third trimester of pregnancy. Source of these receptors: a female donor in good health, enrolled as a control in a pregnancy study.

For the CDR3, the DNA is TGCGCCAGCAGCTTAAGCGGGGACGAGCAGTACTTC. This sequence encodes CASSLSGDEQYF. This chain uses TRBV5-1 with TRBJ2-7; TRBD2 agrees at 7 bases. This CDR3 has 12 amino acids. Germline V gene lookup returns CDR1 SGHRS and CDR2 YFSETQ. Trimming removed 2 bases from V and 5 bases from J; junction bases left unmatched: 1.

J is TRBJ2-3 and V is TRBV5-4; D perhaps matches TRBD2 (6 bases). The CDR3 length is 14 residues. Germline loops: CDR1 SGHNT, CDR2 YYREEE (reference sequence). The V gene lost 4 bases and the J gene lost 5 bases, with 14 bases spanning the gap. CDR3 sequence (DNA): TGTGCCAGCAGCCCGGGACTTGGGGGAGATACGCAGTATTTT. Protein product: CASSPGLGGDTQYF.

V gene TRBV10-3 combines with J gene TRBJ1-2, with 7 bases matching TRBD1. The V gene end was trimmed by 11 bases and the J gene end by 2 bases; junction bases not matched to a gene: 8. This CDR3 is 13 amino acids long. Germline-derived CDR1 and CDR2 are ENHRY and SYGVKD. In DNA, the CDR3 is TGTGCCCTACAATCAGGGGGAAACTATGGCTACACCTTC. Residues: CALQSGGNYGYTF.

The genes are TRBV4-2 and TRBJ2-1, with TRBD1 as a possible D gene (5 bases). V lost 0 bases, J lost 7 bases, and 19 bases lay in between. Germline values: CDR1 LGHNA, CDR2 YNFKEQ. The CDR3 has 17 residues. In nucleotides, the CDR3 is TGTGCCAGCAGCCAAGAAGGAACGAGGACAAAGTTGAATGAGCAGTTCTTC. Translation gives CASSQEGTRTKLNEQFF.

The chain employs TRBV4-3 and TRBJ2-2; D perhaps matches TRBD1 (5 bases). V dropped 4 bases and J dropped 6 bases, with 12 bases sitting between them. This CDR3 comprises 14 residues. Germline V lookup: CDR1 LGHNA, CDR2 YSLEER. The CDR3 region has the DNA TGCGCCAGCAGCCGCAAACAGGTCGCCGGGGAGCTGTTTTTT. The encoded protein is CASSRKQVAGELFF.

V and J are TRBV7-2 and TRBJ2-5; D not certain. V was cut by 5 bases and J by 5 bases, with 18 bases left in between. Germline loops: CDR1 SGHTA, CDR2 FQGNSA. This CDR3 region has 15 residues. CDR3 nucleotides: TGTGCCAGCAGCACCAGTGGGCAGTCCTTGGAGACCCAGTACTTC. Protein product: CASSTSGQSLETQYF.

The chain is built from TRBV5-6 and TRBJ1-5; a possible D gene is TRBD1 (5 bases). V was trimmed by 4 bases and J by 0 bases, leaving 11 bases between them. Germline lookup yields CDR1 SGHDT and CDR2 YYEEEE. This CDR3 has 15 residues. CDR3 sequence reads: CASSDRQYSNQPQHF. CDR3 nucleotides: TGTGCCAGCAGCGACAGACAGTATAGCAATCAGCCCCAGCATTTT.

This chain uses TRBV27 with TRBJ2-1, with 7 bases matching TRBD2. V gave up 5 bases and J gave up 9 bases; unmatched junction bases: 13. CDR1 MNHEY and CDR2 SMNVEV come from the germline V gene (reference sequence). This CDR3 spans 15 amino acids. The DNA for the CDR3 is TGTGCCAGCAGTGATGGGCGGCTAGCGGCTGGTGAGCAGTTCTTC. Its protein is CASSDGRLAAGEQFF.

V usage is TRBV7-2 and J usage is TRBJ1-6; D remains unclear. Looked up from germline, CDR1 is SGHTA and CDR2 is FQGNSA. The length of the CDR3 is 12 residues. The V gene lost 3 bases and the J gene lost 11 bases, with 8 bases spanning the gap. The CDR3 reads CASSFASPPLHF. The CDR3 bases are TGTGCCAGCAGCTTTGCGTCGCCACCCCTCCACTTT.

The chain combines TRBV5-1 with TRBJ1-2; 8 bases fit TRBD1. Germline V gene data show CDR1 as SGHRS and CDR2 as YFSETQ. This CDR3 spans 14 amino acids. The V gene end was trimmed by 7 bases and the J gene end by 4 bases; junction bases not matched to a gene: 9. The DNA of the CDR3 is TGCGCCAGCGGCCTAGTGACAGGGGCCTATGGCTACACCTTC. Translating gives CASGLVTGAYGYTF.

This clone was seen only once. The chain recombines TRBV7-9 with TRBJ1-5; possible D gene TRBD1, 5 bases. Germline CDR1 and CDR2: SEHNR and FQNEAQ (reference sequence). CDR3 size: 13 residues. V was trimmed by 7 bases and J by 3 bases, leaving 10 bases between them. DNA for the CDR3: TGTGCCAGCACGGGGCGGGACAATCAGCCCCAGCATTTT. Protein sequence: CASTGRDNQPQHF.

As to this clone: One end of the junction varies from germline; a read error may be responsible. The chain joins TRBV7-9 to TRBJ1-1; D not resolved. CDR1 is SEHNR, CDR2 FQNEAQ, per germline (reference sequence). CDR3 length: 13 residues. CDR3 in DNA: TGTGCCAGCAGCCCACCCGGGAGGACTGCAGCTTTCTTT. Translated, it gives CASSPPGRTAAFF.

The rearrangement uses TRBV2 and TRBJ2-1, with 11 bases that match TRBD2. Germline V gene lookup returns CDR1 SNHLY and CDR2 FYNNEI. V was pared by 5 bases and J by 4 bases, with 10 bases of the junction left unmatched. This CDR3 is built from 17 residues. The CDR3 is CASSLAGGQNAYNEQFF. CDR3 DNA sequence: TGTGCCAGCAGTCTAGCGGGGGGACAAAACGCTTACAATGAGCAGTTCTTC.

The chain joins TRBV6-5 to TRBJ1-5; no firm D call. With 0 bases removed from V and 2 bases from J, the gap between germline ends came to 8 bases. The CDR3 has 15 residues. Per germline, CDR1 MNHEY and CDR2 SVGAGI. The CDR3 protein is CASSYSFLGNQPQHF. The CDR3 coding sequence is TGTGCCAGCAGTTACTCGTTCCTTGGCAATCAGCCCCAGCATTTT.

The chain joins TRBV4-2 to TRBJ2-5, with 11 bases identical to TRBD2. With V trimmed by 3 bases and J by 2 bases, 8 bases remained unmatched. This CDR3 region has 17 residues. CDR1 LGHNA and CDR2 YNFKEQ come from the germline V gene. The CDR3 protein is CASSHEGPSGGQETQYF. The DNA for the CDR3 is TGTGCCAGCAGCCACGAGGGGCCTAGCGGGGGGCAAGAGACCCAGTACTTC.

V usage is TRBV28 and J usage is TRBJ1-3, with D hard to call. This CDR3 is built from 16 residues. The germline V gene encodes CDR1 MDHEN and CDR2 SYDVKM. V lost 4 bases to trimming and J lost 2 bases, with 15 bases between them. The CDR3 DNA reads as TGTGCCAGCAGTTCTCCCGGGTCCATCGCTGGAAACACCATATATTTT. Protein sequence: CASSSPGSIAGNTIYF.

V and J are TRBV7-9 and TRBJ1-1, with D perhaps matching TRBD1 (6 bases). V lost 7 bases, J lost 1 base, and 22 bases lay in between. This CDR3 is 17 amino acids long. Germline lookup yields CDR1 SEHNR and CDR2 FQNEAQ (reference sequence). The CDR3 protein is CASTLSGGRTANTEAFF. The CDR3 DNA reads TGTGCCAGCACCCTATCGGGGGGGCGGACTGCGAACACTGAAGCTTTCTTT. Together with reference TRBV7-9 and TRBJ1-1, the CDR3 gives the full variable domain: DTGVSQNPRHKITKRGQNVTFRCDPISEHNRLYWYRQTLGQGPEFLTYFQNEAQLEKSRLLSDRFSAERPKGSFSTLEIQRTEQGDSAMYLCASTLSGGRTANTEAFFGQGTRLTVV.

The V and J genes are TRBV5-6 and TRBJ2-2; the D gene is possibly TRBD1 (5 bases). The germline V and J ends were trimmed by 2 bases and 0 bases, with 8 bases remaining between them. Germline assignment: CDR1 SGHDT and CDR2 YYEEEE. The CDR3 sequence is 15 residues long. This CDR3 is CASSLQASNTGELFF. DNA of the CDR3: TGTGCCAGCAGCTTACAGGCATCGAACACCGGGGAGCTGTTTTTT.

The J gene is TRBJ1-1, the V gene TRBV6-6, with D maybe TRBD1 (5 bases). Trimming took off 7 bases at V and 1 base at J, with 10 bases between the two ends. The CDR3 is 13 residues long. Per the germline V gene, CDR1 is MNHNY and CDR2 is SVGAGI (reference sequence). The CDR3 DNA reads as TGTGCCAGCAACCCGACAGAGAACACTGAAGCTTTCTTT. Translating it yields CASNPTENTEAFF.

This clone appeared a single time. As DNA, the CDR3 is TGTGCCAGCAGCCAAGACGGTCCGGGGGGGCCGAGCAATGAGCAGTTCTTC. It translates to CASSQDGPGGPSNEQFF. The V gene is TRBV4-2, the J gene TRBJ2-1; 8 nucleotides agree with TRBD2. Germline CDR1 LGHNA, CDR2 YNFKEQ. Losses at the gene ends were 0 bases for V and 6 bases for J; bases not matched to a gene: 10. The CDR3 length is 17 residues.

The chain couples TRBV11-2 to TRBJ1-1; the match to TRBD1 covers 12 bases. Losses at the gene ends were 3 bases for V and 6 bases for J; bases not matched to a gene: 2. The CDR3 covers 14 residues. CDR1 is SGHAT, CDR2 FQNNGV, per germline. CDR3 protein: CASSLGQGASEAFF. The CDR3 DNA is TGTGCCAGCAGCTTGGGACAGGGGGCCTCTGAAGCTTTCTTT.

The genes are TRBV5-1 and TRBJ2-2, with 11 bases lining up with TRBD2. The germline gives CDR1 SGHRS, CDR2 YFSETQ. The CDR3 is 16 residues long. After removal of 4 bases from V and 5 bases from J, the junction contained 7 bases not matched to a gene. CDR3 nucleotide sequence: TGCGCCAGCAGCGAACTAGCGGGGGACCCGACCGGGGAGCTGTTTTTT. This sequence encodes CASSELAGDPTGELFF.

The chain carries TRBV12-5 and TRBJ2-1; TRBD1 aligns across 9 bases. This CDR3 comprises 14 residues. CDR1 is LGHNT and CDR2 is FRNRAP in the germline V gene. J gave up 5 bases and V 5 bases, and 4 bases lay outside the gene matches. CDR3 sequence: CASGLGTGHNEQFF. The CDR3 DNA reads TGTGCTAGTGGTCTGGGGACAGGGCACAATGAGCAGTTCTTC.

The rearrangement links TRBV5-1 to TRBJ2-6; 7 positions match TRBD1. Germline CDR1 is SGHRS and CDR2 is YFSETQ. The CDR3 totals 16 residues. Trimming cost V 2 bases and J 0 bases; bases outside gene matches: 2. CDR3 amino acids: CASSLGQASGANVLTF. For the CDR3, the DNA is TGCGCCAGCAGCTTAGGACAGGCCTCTGGGGCCAACGTCCTGACTTTC.

The chain joins TRBV4-2 to TRBJ2-5, with 7 bases aligning to TRBD1. With 0 bases clipped from V and 5 bases from J, the junction kept 6 bases outside the gene matches. CDR3 length equals 15 residues. The germline V gene encodes CDR1 LGHNA and CDR2 YNFKEQ. CDR3 region: CASSQETGRGETQYF. The CDR3 DNA sequence: TGTGCCAGCAGCCAAGAGACAGGGCGAGGGGAGACCCAGTACTTC.